These T cell receptor beta chains were read from a single sample in a study of early T cells in non-severe SARS-CoV-2 infection. Each CDR3 protein is one row after TCRdb ran MiXCR on the 5' RACE reads. The sample holds 50,000 to 70,000 distinct CDR3 sequences, roughly 7.7% seen once. The sequencing sample was made of whole blood. All receptors derive from an adult who was a healthcare worker with PCR-confirmed SARS-CoV-2 infection or an uninfected control (not recorded which). CDR3s include the opening cysteine and the closing phenylalanine or tryptophan. Each record gives: D gene, J gene, V gene, clone size, CDR3 length, CDR3 protein, CDR3 DNA. D genes are given only for firm matches. Expanded clones are given a class, and other clones once, few, many or no size at all.

D: -; J: TRBJ2-5; V: TRBV2; size: -; length: 13; CDR3: CASSRRNQETQYF; DNA: TGTGCCAGCAGTCGACGGAATCAAGAGACCCAGTACTTC
D: TRBD2; J: TRBJ2-7; V: TRBV7-2; size: -; length: 14; CDR3: CASSPSGGAYEQYF; DNA: TGTGCCAGCAGCCCAAGCGGGGGCGCCTACGAGCAGTACTTC
D: -; J: TRBJ2-2; V: TRBV7-8; size: many; length: 17; CDR3: CASSLRSGQGPTGELFF; DNA: TGTGCCAGCAGCTTACGATCTGGCCAGGGTCCCACCGGGGAGCTGTTTTTT
D: -; J: TRBJ1-5; V: TRBV5-8; size: -; length: 17; CDR3: CASSLRIHRDGNQPQHF; DNA: TGTGCCAGCAGCTTGCGGATTCACAGGGACGGCAATCAGCCCCAGCATTTT
D: TRBD2; J: TRBJ2-3; V: TRBV29-1; size: -; length: 18; CDR3: CSVEAAATSGRHTDTQYF; DNA: TGCAGCGTTGAAGCAGCCGCTACTAGCGGGAGGCACACAGATACGCAGTATTTT
D: TRBD2; J: TRBJ2-4; V: TRBV29-1; size: -; length: 15; CDR3: CSVESGRGTKNIQYF; DNA: TGCAGCGTTGAAAGCGGGAGGGGAACCAAAAACATTCAGTACTTC
D: -; J: TRBJ2-3; V: TRBV9; size: many; length: 15; CDR3: CASSPPGSSTDTQYF; DNA: TGTGCCAGCAGCCCTCCGGGGAGTAGCACAGATACGCAGTATTTT
D: TRBD2; J: TRBJ2-3; V: TRBV11-2; size: -; length: 17; CDR3: CARSLVKAGALPDTQYF; DNA: TGTGCCAGAAGCTTAGTTAAAGCGGGAGCCCTACCAGATACGCAGTATTTT
D: TRBD2; J: TRBJ2-3; V: TRBV20-1; size: many; length: 15; CDR3: CSAPPQVAGGDTQYF; DNA: TGCAGTGCCCCCCCACAGGTAGCGGGCGGAGATACGCAGTATTTT
D: TRBD1; J: TRBJ2-6; V: TRBV19; size: few; length: 17; CDR3: CASSTGTGSSGANVLTF; DNA: TGTGCCAGTAGCACCGGGACAGGGTCCTCTGGGGCCAACGTCCTGACTTTC
D: TRBD2; J: TRBJ2-3; V: TRBV12-3/TRBV12-4; size: -; length: 15; CDR3: CASSFGGVGTDTQYF; DNA: TGTGCCAGCAGTTTCGGGGGGGTTGGCACAGATACGCAGTATTTT